These 9 T cell receptor beta chains were all obtained from the same sample, sequenced in a study of STAT5B mutations in CD4+ large granular lymphocyte leukemia. Generated by immunoSEQ multiplex PCR, the TCRdb table keeps only in-frame clones and is missing some. The profile covers tens of thousands of clones, with roughly 80% appearing a single time and more than 0.3% taken by the ten largest. The sequenced sample consisted of CD4+ T cells from blood buffy coats. The receptors here all came from a human donor in good health.

The V gene is TRBV2, the J gene TRBJ2-1, with 11 bases lining up with TRBD1. CDR3 length equals 14 residues. The ends lost 6 bases at V and 9 bases at J; junction bases unmatched: 7. The germline V gene encodes CDR1 SNHLY and CDR2 FYNNEI. The CDR3 loop is CASRTGQGDGEQFF. In nucleotides, the CDR3 is TGTGCCAGCAGGACGGGACAGGGGGATGGTGAGCAGTTCTTC.

The V call is TRBV28, the J call TRBJ1-2; D is possibly TRBD1 (6 bases). CDR1 and CDR2 from the germline V gene are MDHEN and SYDVKM. V was clipped by 2 bases and J by 8 bases, with 9 bases between them. The CDR3 has 12 residues. The chain's CDR3 is CASSLGGRGYTF. In DNA form, the CDR3 reads TGTGCCAGCAGTTTAGGGGGCAGGGGCTACACCTTC.

The rearrangement joins TRBV19 to TRBJ1-4; TRBD1 might be the D (6 bases). Trimming shortened V by 7 bases and J by 8 bases, and 17 bases separated the two germline ends. Germline CDR1 and CDR2: LNHDA and SQIVND (reference sequence). This CDR3 has 14 amino acids. The chain's CDR3 is CASTRRDNGEKLFF. In DNA, the CDR3 is TGTGCCAGTACCCGCCGGGACAATGGCGAAAAACTGTTTTTT.

This chain uses TRBV27 with TRBJ1-6; a possible D gene is TRBD1 (5 bases). Trimming shortened V by 7 bases and J by 7 bases, and 17 bases separated the two germline ends. This CDR3 region has 15 residues. Looked up from germline, CDR1 is MNHEY and CDR2 is SMNVEV (reference sequence). The CDR3 protein is CASKSVGRENSPLHF. CDR3 sequence (DNA): TGTGCCAGCAAGTCGGTGGGCAGGGAGAATTCACCCCTCCACTTT.

This clone was counted a few times. This chain connects TRBV7-2 to TRBJ2-2, with 10 positions matching TRBD1. The CDR3 sequence is 18 residues long. Trimming at V came to 0 bases and at J to 4 bases, leaving 8 bases not matched to a gene. CDR1 and CDR2 from the germline V gene are SGHTA and FQGNSA. CDR3 sequence: CASSLAPLGQGSTGELFF. The CDR3, as DNA: TGTGCCAGCAGCTTAGCCCCGCTGGGACAGGGGAGCACCGGGGAGCTGTTTTTT.

V and J are TRBV7-3 and TRBJ1-1; the match to TRBD1 covers 9 bases. CDR3 size: 13 residues. Germline values: CDR1 SGHTA, CDR2 FQGTGA. Trimming at V came to 5 bases and at J to 7 bases, leaving 5 bases not matched to a gene. CDR3 sequence (DNA): TGTGCCAGCAGCGGACAGGGGTTGGGTGAAGCTTTCTTT. Amino acids: CASSGQGLGEAFF.

The chain has TRBV7-3 and TRBJ2-3; D is ambiguous. This CDR3 region has 13 residues. Germline V gene lookup returns CDR1 SGHTA and CDR2 FQGTGA. Trimming left V 5 bases short and J 4 bases short, with 10 bases between. Here the CDR3 reads CASSRSSADTQYF. Here the CDR3 DNA reads TGTGCCAGCAGCCGGAGTTCAGCAGATACGCAGTATTTT.

V gene TRBV28 combines with J gene TRBJ2-1; D remains unclear. V was trimmed by 3 bases and J by 5 bases, leaving 17 bases between them. From germline, CDR1 is MDHEN and CDR2 SYDVKM. CDR3 length equals 16 residues. The CDR3 is CASSFTSRASNNEQFF. CDR3 DNA sequence: TGTGCCAGCAGTTTCACCAGCCGGGCCTCTAACAATGAGCAGTTCTTC.

CDR3 sequence reads: CASNMGWGDGYTF. DNA for the CDR3: TGTGCCAGCAATATGGGCTGGGGGGATGGCTACACCTTC. The rearrangement joins TRBV13 to TRBJ1-2; D perhaps matches TRBD1 (5 bases). The CDR3 length is 13 residues. Trimming took off 7 bases at V and 6 bases at J, with 15 bases between the two ends. Germline CDR1 and CDR2: PRHDT and FYEKMQ (reference sequence).